One T cell receptor beta chain is described in this entry. No antigen is known for it. Here immunoSEQ multiplex PCR was the method, and the copy in TCRdb shows in-frame clones only, minus some. In the table there are hundreds of thousands of clones, around 86% of which are singletons. The data were taken from a study of Ad26.COV2.S vaccination and SARS-CoV-2 variants. At the level of the study: Donor had been placed in the Ad26.COV2.S arm of the COV1001 trial. Ad26.COV2.S given intramuscularly, once or twice 56 days apart.

The trim removed 3 bases at V and 0 bases at J, leaving 11 bases unmatched. Germline V lookup: CDR1 SGHKS, CDR2 YYEKEE (reference sequence). This CDR3 is built from 18 residues. Study findings and constraints: Following vaccination, spike-specific CD8+ and CD4+ T cell responses reportedly exhibited substantial breadth. The TCR-based breadth and depth measures might underestimate overall T cell responses.

Treatment given: around 19 received Ad26.COV2.S at low or high dose, single or two shots; 5 received placebo; per-sample allocation not given. Day 63 after the first injection of vaccine or placebo was the sampling time. The genes are TRBV5-5 and TRBJ1-5, with 8 bases matching TRBD1. The sequences come from peripheral blood, collected in a trial of Ad26.COV2.S vaccine versus placebo. The TCR was taken from a person between 18 and 59 years old who received the Ad26.COV2.S COVID-19 vaccine or a placebo. The CDR3 sequence: CASSYNLQGGDSNQPQHF. CDR3 coding DNA: TGTGCCAGCAGCTACAATTTACAGGGGGGTGATAGCAATCAGCCCCAGCATTTT. The full variable domain, in which reference TRBV5-5 and TRBJ1-5 provide the parts outside the CDR3, is DAGVTQSPTHLIKTRGQQVTLRCSPISGHKSVSWYQQVLGQGPQFIFQYYEKEERGRGNFPDRFSARQFPNYSSELNVNALLLGDSALYLCASSYNLQGGDSNQPQHFGDGTRLSIL.